Reported below is one TCR beta chain. This sample is part of a study of blood T cell repertoires in COVID-19. The wider study: The cDNA or gDNA used as material had been derived from T cells, B-cell-depleted T cells, or PBMCs.

The CDR3 totals 15 residues. V was pared by 0 bases and J by 1 base, with 9 bases between. CDR1 is SGHRS and CDR2 is YFSETQ in the germline V gene. TCRdb keeps only in-frame clones here, not all; method: immunoSEQ multiplex PCR. The data show some 250,000 clones, with roughly 80% seen just once and approximately 10% held by the top ten. This TCR was sampled from an elderly woman with acute or convalescent COVID-19. Sequencing was performed on peripheral blood. V is TRBV5-1 and J is TRBJ2-3; no clear D gene. In DNA, the CDR3 is TGCGCCAGCAGCTTGGGAGCCTCCGGCACAGATACGCAGTATTTT. As protein: CASSLGASGTDTQYF.